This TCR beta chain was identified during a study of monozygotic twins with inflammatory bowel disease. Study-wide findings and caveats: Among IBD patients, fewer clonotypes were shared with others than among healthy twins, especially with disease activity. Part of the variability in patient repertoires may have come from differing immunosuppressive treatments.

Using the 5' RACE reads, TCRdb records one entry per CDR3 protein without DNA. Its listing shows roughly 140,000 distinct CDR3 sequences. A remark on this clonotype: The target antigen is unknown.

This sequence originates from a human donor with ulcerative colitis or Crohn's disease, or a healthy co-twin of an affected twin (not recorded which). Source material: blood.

The CDR3 loop is CASSRQGHEQFF. V gene TRBV7-3 combines with J gene TRBJ2-1; TCRdb outputs TRBD1, but without DNA this stays unchecked. This CDR3 is built from 12 residues. The germline gives CDR1 SGHTA, CDR2 FQGTGA.